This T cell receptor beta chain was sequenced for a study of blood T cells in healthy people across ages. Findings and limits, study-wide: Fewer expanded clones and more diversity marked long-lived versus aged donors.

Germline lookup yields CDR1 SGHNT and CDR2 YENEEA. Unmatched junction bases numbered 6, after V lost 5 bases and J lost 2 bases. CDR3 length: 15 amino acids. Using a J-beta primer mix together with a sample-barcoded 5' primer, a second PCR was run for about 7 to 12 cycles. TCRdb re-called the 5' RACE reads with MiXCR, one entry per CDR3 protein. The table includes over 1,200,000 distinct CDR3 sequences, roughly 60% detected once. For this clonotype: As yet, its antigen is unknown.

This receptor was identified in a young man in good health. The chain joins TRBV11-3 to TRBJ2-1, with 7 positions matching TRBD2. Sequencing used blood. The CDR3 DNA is TGTGCCAGCAGCCCCCGGCTAGCGGCCTACAATGAGCAGTTCTTC. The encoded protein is CASSPRLAAYNEQFF.